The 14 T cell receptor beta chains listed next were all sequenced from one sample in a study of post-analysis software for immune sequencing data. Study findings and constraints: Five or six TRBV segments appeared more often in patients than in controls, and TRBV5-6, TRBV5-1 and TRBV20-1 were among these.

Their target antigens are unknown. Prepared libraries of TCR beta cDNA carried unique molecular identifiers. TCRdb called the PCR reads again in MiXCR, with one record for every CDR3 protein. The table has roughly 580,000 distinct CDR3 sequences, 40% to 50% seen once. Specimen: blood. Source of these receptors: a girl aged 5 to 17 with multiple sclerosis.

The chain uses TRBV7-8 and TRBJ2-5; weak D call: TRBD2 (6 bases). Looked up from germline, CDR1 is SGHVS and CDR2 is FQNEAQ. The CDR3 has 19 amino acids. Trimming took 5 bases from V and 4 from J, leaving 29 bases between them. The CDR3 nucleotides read TGTGCCAGCAGCCCCTTCAGGCTGGGGACTCCTATTCTGGGAGAGACCCAGTACTTC. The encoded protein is CASSPFRLGTPILGETQYF.

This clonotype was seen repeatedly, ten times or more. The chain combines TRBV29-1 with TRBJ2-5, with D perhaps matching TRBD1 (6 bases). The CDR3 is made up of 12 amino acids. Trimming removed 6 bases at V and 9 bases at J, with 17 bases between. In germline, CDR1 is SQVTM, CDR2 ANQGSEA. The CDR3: CSVGTGQGAQYF. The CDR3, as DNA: TGCAGCGTCGGAACAGGGCAAGGGGCCCAGTACTTC.

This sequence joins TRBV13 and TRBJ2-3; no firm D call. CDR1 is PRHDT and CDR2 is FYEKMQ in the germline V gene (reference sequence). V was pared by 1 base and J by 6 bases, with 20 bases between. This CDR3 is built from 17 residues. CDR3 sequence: CASSLAADAAPWDTQYF. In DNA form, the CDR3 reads TGTGCCAGCAGCTTAGCGGCGGACGCAGCTCCTTGGGATACGCAGTATTTT.

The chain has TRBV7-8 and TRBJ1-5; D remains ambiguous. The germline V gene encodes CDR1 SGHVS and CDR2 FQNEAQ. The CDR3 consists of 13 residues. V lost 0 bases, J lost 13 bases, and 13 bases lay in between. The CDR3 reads CASSLARSFAQHF. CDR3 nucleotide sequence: TGTGCCAGCAGCTTAGCGCGGTCCTTCGCGCAGCATTTT.

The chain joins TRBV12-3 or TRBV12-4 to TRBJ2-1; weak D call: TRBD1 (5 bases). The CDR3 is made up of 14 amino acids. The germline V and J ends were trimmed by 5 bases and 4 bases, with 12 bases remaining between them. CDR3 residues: CASSLRTPYNEQFF. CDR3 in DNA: TGTGCCAGCAGTCTCCGGACACCTTACAATGAGCAGTTCTTC.

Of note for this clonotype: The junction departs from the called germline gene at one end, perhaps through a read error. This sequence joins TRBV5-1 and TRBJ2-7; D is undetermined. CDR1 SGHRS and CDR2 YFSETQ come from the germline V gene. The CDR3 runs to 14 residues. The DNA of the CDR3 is TGCGTCAGCAGCTTATGGCGGATGAACTACGAGCAGTACTTC. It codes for CVSSLWRMNYEQYF.

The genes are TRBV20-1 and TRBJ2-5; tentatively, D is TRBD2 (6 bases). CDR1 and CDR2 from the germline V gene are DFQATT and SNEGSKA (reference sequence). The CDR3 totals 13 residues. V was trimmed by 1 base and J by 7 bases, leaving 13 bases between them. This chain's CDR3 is CSARGAGFGTQYF. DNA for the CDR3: TGCAGTGCTAGAGGGGCGGGGTTCGGGACCCAGTACTTC.

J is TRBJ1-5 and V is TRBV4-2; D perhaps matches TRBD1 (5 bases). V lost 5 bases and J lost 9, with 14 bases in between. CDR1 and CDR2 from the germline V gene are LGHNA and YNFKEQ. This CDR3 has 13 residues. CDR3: CASSSGARRPQHF. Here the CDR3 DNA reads TGTGCCAGCAGCAGCGGGGCCCGGAGGCCCCAGCATTTT.

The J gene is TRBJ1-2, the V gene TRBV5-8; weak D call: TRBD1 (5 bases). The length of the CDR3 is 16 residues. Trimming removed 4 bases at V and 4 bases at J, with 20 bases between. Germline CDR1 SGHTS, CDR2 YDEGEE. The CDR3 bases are TGTGCCAGCAGCCCCCTGGAACAGGACCCGTCCTATGGCTACACCTTC. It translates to CASSPLEQDPSYGYTF.

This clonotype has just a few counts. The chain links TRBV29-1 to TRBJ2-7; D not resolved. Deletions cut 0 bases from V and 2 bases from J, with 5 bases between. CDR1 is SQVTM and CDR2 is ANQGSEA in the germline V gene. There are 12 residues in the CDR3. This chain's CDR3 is CSVEDPAYEQYF. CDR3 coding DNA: TGCAGCGTTGAAGATCCTGCCTACGAGCAGTACTTC.

DNA for the CDR3: TGTGCTAGTGGCACCGGACAGGGGGCCGGAGAGACCCAGTACTTC. Its protein is CASGTGQGAGETQYF. The J gene is TRBJ2-5, the V gene TRBV12-5; TRBD1 matches 11 bases. CDR1 and CDR2 (germline): LGHNT, FRNRAP. This CDR3 spans 15 amino acids. V lost 6 bases, J lost 4 bases, and 7 bases stayed unmatched.

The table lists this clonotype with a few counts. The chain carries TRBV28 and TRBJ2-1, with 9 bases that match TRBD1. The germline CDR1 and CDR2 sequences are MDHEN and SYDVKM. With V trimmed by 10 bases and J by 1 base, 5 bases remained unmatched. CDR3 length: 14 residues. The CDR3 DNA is TGTGCCACCACAGGGGGCTGGTCCTACAATGAGCAGTTCTTC. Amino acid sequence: CATTGGWSYNEQFF.

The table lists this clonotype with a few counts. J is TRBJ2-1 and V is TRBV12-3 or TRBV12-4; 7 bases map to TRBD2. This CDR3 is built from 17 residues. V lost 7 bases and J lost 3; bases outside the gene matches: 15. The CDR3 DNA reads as TGTGCCAGCACCCTCGCAGCGGGGCTAGCGATCTACAATGAGCAGTTCTTC. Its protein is CASTLAAGLAIYNEQFF.

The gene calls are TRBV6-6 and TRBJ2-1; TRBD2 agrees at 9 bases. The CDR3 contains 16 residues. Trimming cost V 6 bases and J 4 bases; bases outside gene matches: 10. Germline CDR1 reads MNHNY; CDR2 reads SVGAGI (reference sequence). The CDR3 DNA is TGTGCCAGCAGCGACCACTGGGCGGGGGGGTACAATGAGCAGTTCTTC. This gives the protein CASSDHWAGGYNEQFF.